This paragraph reports one T cell receptor beta chain. What it recognizes is unknown. The data originate from a study of shared clonotypes between healthy human individuals. Whole-study findings and limits: In contrast to clonotypes shared by all four donors, non-shared clonotypes had lower generation probabilities.

The V end lost 4 bases, the J end lost 6 bases, and 16 bases lay between the germline ends. The CDR3 runs to 14 residues. The germline gives CDR1 SGHRS, CDR2 YFSETQ. Only in-frame clones appear in the TCRdb table, and some are missing; sequencing was by immunoSEQ multiplex PCR. The data contain approximately 1,000,000 clones, around three quarters of them singletons. All donors qualified as healthy HIV-negative adults and had experienced no recent acute infections or vaccinations. Within Nashville, Tennessee resided all donors, each a Caucasian adult. This sequence originates from a man aged 18 to 29 in good health. Some clones in this sample may be carry-over from other donors' samples. The J gene is TRBJ1-1, the V gene TRBV5-1; D possibly corresponds to TRBD1 (6 bases). What was sequenced was memory CD4+ T cells from PBMCs. Noted subset: CD45RA-negative fraction. This chain's CDR3 is CASSTYPQGPEAFF. The CDR3 coding sequence is TGCGCCAGCAGCACATACCCACAGGGACCTGAAGCTTTCTTT.